The rows below give T cell receptor beta chains drawn from one sample of a study of cytomegalovirus exposure and HLA in healthy donors. Repertoires were generated with immunoSEQ multiplex PCR, while TCRdb's copy carries only in-frame clones and drops some. The sample has 150,000 to 200,000 clones, roughly 80% seen once; the top ten hold less than 1.5%. Input material: PBMCs. The receptors were gathered from a girl aged 10 to 17 in good health and CMV-seropositive. The CDR3 runs from the conserved cysteine through the conserved F or W. A D gene is named only where the DNA matches it firmly. Size values are once, few and many counts, or a class for expanded clones, and some rows have none.

-,-,TRBV11-2,TRBJ2-7,CASSSAPTSSYEQYF,TGTGCCAGCAGCTCCGCCCCGACTAGCTCCTACGAGCAGTACTTC
-,TRBD2,TRBV30,TRBJ2-3,CAWSDPTGRASTDTQYF,TGTGCCTGGAGTGACCCTACTGGGAGGGCTAGCACAGATACGCAGTATTTT
few,-,TRBV15,TRBJ1-2,CATSRAGERGGGYTF,TGTGCCACCAGCAGAGCAGGGGAGCGCGGCGGGGGCTACACCTTC
-,-,TRBV30,TRBJ1-2,CAWTTYRDGYTF,TGTGCCTGGACCACATACAGGGATGGCTACACCTTC
-,TRBD2,TRBV5-1,TRBJ2-1,CASSSLTSGVNEQFF,TGCGCCAGCAGCTCTTTGACTAGCGGGGTGAATGAGCAGTTCTTC
-,TRBD1,TRBV28,TRBJ1-4,CASSSSGTGAGREKLFF,TGTGCCAGCAGCTCCTCCGGGACAGGGGCAGGAAGGGAAAAACTGTTTTTT
-,-,TRBV27,TRBJ2-3,CASSLISGGTDTQYF,TGTGCCAGCAGTTTGATCAGCGGAGGCACAGATACGCAGTATTTT
-,TRBD1,TRBV18,TRBJ2-7,CASSQGQGVYEQYF,TGTGCCAGCTCACAGGGACAGGGGGTCTACGAGCAGTACTTC
-,TRBD1,TRBV12-5,TRBJ2-3,CASGLVQGQGLHTQYF,TGTGCTAGTGGTTTGGTACAGGGACAGGGGCTGCATACGCAGTATTTT
once,-,TRBV6-5,TRBJ2-7,CASSYHVYEQYF,TGTGCCAGCAGTTACCATGTCTACGAGCAGTACTTC
once,TRBD1,TRBV4-2,TRBJ2-5,CASGQDGKTQYF,TGTGCCAGCGGACAGGATGGGAAGACCCAGTACTTC
-,-,TRBV15,TRBJ1-1,CATSRDANPLPNTEAFF,TGTGCCACCAGCAGAGATGCTAACCCCCTACCGAACACTGAAGCTTTCTTT
-,-,TRBV2,TRBJ2-3,CASRDIGADTQYF,TGTGCCAGCAGGGACATCGGTGCAGATACGCAGTATTTT
-,TRBD2,TRBV10-3,TRBJ2-5,CAISGTSGSVETQYF,TGTGCCATATCCGGGACTAGCGGGAGTGTAGAGACCCAGTACTTC
-,-,TRBV28,TRBJ2-4,CASSQPAGRLAKNIQYF,TGTGCCAGCAGTCAGCCAGCAGGGCGCCTAGCCAAAAACATTCAGTACTTC
-,TRBD1,TRBV7-2,TRBJ2-7,CASRRRTGGFSYEQYF,TGTGCCAGCAGGAGGAGGACAGGGGGATTTTCCTACGAGCAGTACTTC
-,-,TRBV30,TRBJ2-7,CAGGLPYEQYF,TGTGCCGGGGGCCTACCCTACGAGCAGTACTTC
-,-,TRBV5-6,TRBJ2-4,CASSYSGGAGGNIQYF,TGTGCCAGCAGTTACTCTGGCGGGGCAGGGGGAAACATTCAGTACTTC
-,-,TRBV6-6,TRBJ2-7,CASSYGLVGPPDEQYF,TGTGCCAGCAGTTATGGGTTGGTGGGGCCTCCTGACGAGCAGTACTTC
-,TRBD2,TRBV5-1,TRBJ2-7,CASSWTSGSKLGEQYF,TGCGCCAGCAGCTGGACTAGCGGGAGTAAGTTAGGCGAGCAGTACTTC
once,-,TRBV6-1,TRBJ2-7,CASIWQGYEQYF,TGTGCCAGCATCTGGCAGGGCTACGAGCAGTACTTC
-,-,TRBV5-8,TRBJ2-2,CASSSSLANTGELFF,TGTGCCAGCAGCTCGTCCCTCGCGAACACCGGGGAGCTGTTTTTT
-,-,TRBV10-3,TRBJ1-1,CAISPQVNTEAFF,TGTGCAATCAGTCCCCAGGTGAACACTGAAGCTTTCTTT
-,TRBD2,TRBV4-2,TRBJ2-7,CASSQDQSSGTLPYEQYF,TGTGCCAGCAGCCAAGATCAGTCTAGCGGGACCTTGCCCTACGAGCAGTACTTC
-,TRBD2,TRBV19,TRBJ2-2,CATEGLAGVAGELFF,TGTGCCACCGAGGGACTAGCGGGAGTGGCCGGGGAGCTGTTTTTT
-,-,TRBV4-1,TRBJ1-5,CASSQADTRNQPQHF,TGCGCCAGCAGCCAAGCAGACACTCGCAATCAGCCCCAGCATTTT
-,-,TRBV10-1,TRBJ2-5,CASSESITGAETQYF,TGCGCCAGCAGTGAGTCCATTACAGGTGCGGAGACCCAGTACTTC
-,-,TRBV27,TRBJ2-3,CASSLWGQGTDTQYF,TGTGCCAGCAGTTTATGGGGCCAGGGGACAGATACGCAGTATTTT
-,-,TRBV27,TRBJ2-5,CASSQGPQETQYF,TGTGCCAGCAGTCAGGGGCCTCAAGAGACCCAGTACTTC
-,-,TRBV6-5,TRBJ1-2,CASSYSYDTNYGYTF,TGTGCCAGCAGTTACTCGTACGACACCAACTATGGCTACACCTTC